What follows are 26 T cell receptor beta chains derived from one specimen sequenced in a study of T cells after yellow fever vaccination. MiXCR, run by TCRdb on the 5' RACE reads, gives a single entry per CDR3 protein. The table includes more than 450,000 distinct CDR3 sequences, about a fifth detected once. Here the sequenced sample was PBMCs, taken roughly 20 days after the first yellow fever vaccination. These receptors were obtained from a man aged 18 to 29 who received the YFV17D yellow fever vaccine.

The J gene is TRBJ1-3, the V gene TRBV4-3; D perhaps matches TRBD1 (6 bases). This CDR3 has 14 residues. Trimming left V 5 bases short and J 6 bases short, with 14 bases between. The germline V gene has CDR1 LGHNA and CDR2 YSLEER. The DNA for the CDR3 is TGCGCCAGCAGCGAAACAGGGCGAGAAAACACCATATATTTT. The encoded protein is CASSETGRENTIYF.

This sequence joins TRBV6-2 or TRBV6-3 and TRBJ2-1; the match to TRBD1 covers 7 bases. The CDR3 sequence is 11 residues long. CDR1 is MNHEY, CDR2 SVGEGT, per germline. With V trimmed by 6 bases and J by 14 bases, 7 bases remained unmatched. The CDR3 nucleotides read TGTGCCAGCAGCAACAGGGGAACGGAGTTCTTC. Residues: CASSNRGTEFF.

This rearrangement joins TRBV29-1 to TRBJ2-7; 8 positions agree with TRBD2. The V gene end was trimmed by 7 bases and the J gene end by 5 bases; junction bases not matched to a gene: 10. Per the germline V gene, CDR1 is SQVTM and CDR2 is ANQGSEA. CDR3 size: 13 residues. CDR3 in DNA: TGCAGCGCCCTCGGACTAGCACCCCACGAGCAGTACGTC. It codes for CSALGLAPHEQYV.

V usage is TRBV6-1 and J usage is TRBJ1-1, with D perhaps TRBD1 (5 bases). The ends were cut back, 4 bases at V and 0 bases at J, with 6 bases in the middle. Germline-derived CDR1 and CDR2 are MNHNS and SASEGT. CDR3 length equals 13 residues. CDR3 loop: CASSARVNTEAFF. CDR3 nucleotides: TGTGCCAGCAGTGCCAGGGTGAACACTGAAGCTTTCTTT.

This clonotype has just a few counts. CDR3 sequence (DNA): TGTGCCATCAGTGTCCAGGGGGATTCACCCCTCCACTTT. This codes for CAISVQGDSPLHF. The J gene is TRBJ1-6, the V gene TRBV10-3; 7 bases fit TRBD1. The CDR3 loop spans 13 amino acids. The germline V gene encodes CDR1 ENHRY and CDR2 SYGVKD. V trimming: 4 bases; J trimming: 8 bases; junction bases outside the gene matches: 2.

This clonotype was seen a few times. This chain joins TRBV27 and TRBJ1-5; possible D gene TRBD1, 5 bases. This CDR3 has 13 residues. Trimming removed 5 bases at V and 7 bases at J, with 12 bases between. Per the germline V gene, CDR1 is MNHEY and CDR2 is SMNVEV (reference sequence). CDR3 amino acids: CASSPLGVQPQHF. In nucleotides, the CDR3 is TGTGCCAGCAGTCCCTTGGGGGTCCAGCCCCAGCATTTT.

The gene calls are TRBV10-2 and TRBJ1-1; 8 bases are a match to TRBD1. V shed 7 bases, J shed 10 bases, and the junction held 5 bases outside the gene matches. CDR1 WSHSY and CDR2 SAAADI come from the germline V gene. This CDR3 is 11 amino acids long. CDR3 amino acids: CASTQGAGAFF. CDR3 in DNA: TGCGCCAGCACCCAGGGGGCTGGAGCTTTCTTT.

V and J are TRBV11-2 and TRBJ2-1; TRBD2 matches at 9 bases. This CDR3 contains 18 residues. Germline-derived CDR1 and CDR2 are SGHAT and FQNNGV. Trimming removed 2 bases from V and 5 bases from J; junction bases left unmatched: 13. The CDR3 reads CASSLMRWVAGANNEQFF. CDR3 sequence (DNA): TGTGCCAGCAGCTTAATGCGTTGGGTAGCGGGGGCCAACAATGAGCAGTTCTTC.

This rearrangement joins TRBV20-1 to TRBJ1-4; no clear D gene. Per the germline V gene, CDR1 is DFQATT and CDR2 is SNEGSKA (reference sequence). The CDR3 is made up of 14 amino acids. The V end was cut by 0 bases, the J end by 5 bases, with 10 bases between. The CDR3 nucleotides are TGCAGTGCTAGAGACAGGCCCGAAAATGAAAAACTGTTTTTT. It is translated as CSARDRPENEKLFF.

The table lists this clonotype with a few counts. The rearrangement uses TRBV19 and TRBJ2-7, with TRBD1 matching 9 bases. CDR3 length: 14 amino acids. Germline V lookup: CDR1 LNHDA, CDR2 SQIVND (reference sequence). V shed 10 bases, J shed 7 bases, and the junction held 14 bases outside the gene matches. The CDR3 here is CATTGGPLFREQYF. The CDR3 nucleotides read TGTGCCACGACAGGGGGTCCTCTCTTTCGGGAGCAGTACTTC.

This chain joins TRBV5-1 and TRBJ2-3; either TRBD1 or TRBD2 may fit D (5 bases each). V gave up 2 bases and J gave up 4 bases, with 14 bases separating them. CDR1 is SGHRS, CDR2 YFSETQ, per germline. This CDR3 comprises 15 residues. CDR3 in amino acids: CASSLGTEEADTQYF. For the CDR3, the DNA is TGCGCCAGCAGCTTAGGGACCGAAGAGGCAGATACGCAGTATTTT.

J is TRBJ2-2 and V is TRBV7-3, with 7 bases aligning to TRBD1. Looked up from germline, CDR1 is SGHTA and CDR2 is FQGTGA. The CDR3 is 13 residues long. V shed 5 bases, J shed 7 bases, and the junction held 4 bases outside the gene matches. The CDR3 nucleotides are TGTGCCAGCAGCCAACAGGGGTACGGGGAGCTGTTTTTT. Translating gives CASSQQGYGELFF.

This chain joins TRBV20-1 and TRBJ1-4; a possible D gene is TRBD1 (5 bases). The germline V and J ends were trimmed by 3 bases and 5 bases, with 13 bases remaining between them. Germline loops: CDR1 DFQATT, CDR2 SNEGSKA (reference sequence). The CDR3 consists of 14 residues. The CDR3 loop is CSASWGLVNEKLFF. The CDR3 DNA reads as TGCAGTGCTAGTTGGGGCCTCGTAAATGAAAAACTGTTTTTT.

V and J are TRBV29-1 and TRBJ1-1; the D is unclear. The germline V gene encodes CDR1 SQVTM and CDR2 ANQGSEA. The CDR3 extends over 12 amino acids. Trimming removed 6 bases at V and 1 base at J, with 9 bases between. CDR3 sequence (DNA): TGCAGCGTAGGACGGTGGAACACTGAAGCTTTCTTT. Translated, it gives CSVGRWNTEAFF. Full variable domain (rest looked up from reference TRBV29-1 and TRBJ1-1): SAVISQKPSRDICQRGTSLTIQCQVDSQVTMMFWYRQQPGQSLTLIATANQGSEATYESGFVIDKFPISRPNLTFSTLTVSNMSPEDSSIYLCSVGRWNTEAFFGQGTRLTVV.

The chain employs TRBV3-1 and TRBJ2-1; TRBD2 matches 9 bases. This CDR3 region has 16 residues. The germline gives CDR1 LGHDT, CDR2 YNNKEL (reference sequence). V gave up 5 bases and J gave up 9 bases; unmatched junction bases: 14. The CDR3 sequence is CASSYIAGAGRSEQFF. CDR3 sequence (DNA): TGTGCCAGCAGCTACATAGCGGGGGCTGGCAGAAGTGAGCAGTTCTTC.

This sequence joins TRBV4-3 and TRBJ2-5; 8 nucleotides line up with TRBD2. V was pared by 4 bases and J by 1 base, with 17 bases of the junction left unmatched. CDR3 length equals 19 residues. CDR1 is LGHNA and CDR2 is YSLEER in the germline V gene. The CDR3 sequence: CASSRRGGGGRLTQETQYF. CDR3 coding DNA: TGCGCCAGCAGCCGCCGGGGGGGCGGGGGAAGGCTAACCCAAGAGACCCAGTACTTC.

The CDR3 region is CASSLFKGRLSSYNEQFF. CDR3 nucleotide sequence: TGTGCCAGCAGCTTATTTAAGGGTCGCCTCAGCTCCTACAATGAGCAGTTCTTC. The rearrangement links TRBV7-8 to TRBJ2-1; D gene unclear. Between the trimmed V and J ends, which lost 2 bases and 0 bases, there was a span of 17 bases. In germline, CDR1 is SGHVS, CDR2 FQNEAQ. The length of the CDR3 is 18 residues.

This clonotype was found a few times. J is TRBJ1-1 and V is TRBV5-5, with no clear D. This CDR3 comprises 13 residues. CDR1 and CDR2 from the germline V gene are SGHKS and YYEKEE (reference sequence). V shed 4 bases and J shed 4 bases, with 11 bases lying between them. This CDR3 is CASSAVFGTEAFF. In nucleotides, the CDR3 is TGTGCCAGCAGCGCGGTTTTTGGCACTGAAGCTTTCTTT.

This clonotype was observed a handful of times. The rearrangement joins TRBV4-2 to TRBJ2-3; no definite D call. Germline assignment: CDR1 LGHNA and CDR2 YNFKEQ. The CDR3 runs to 12 residues. Trimming shortened V by 1 base and J by 5 bases, and 4 bases separated the two germline ends. The CDR3 is CASSQVQDTQYF. The DNA for the CDR3 is TGTGCCAGCAGCCAAGTCCAAGATACGCAGTATTTT.

The V and J genes are TRBV5-6 and TRBJ1-1; 7 nucleotides agree with TRBD1. The CDR3 extends over 13 amino acids. Germline V gives CDR1 SGHDT, CDR2 YYEEEE. The V segment lost 5 bases and the J segment 8 bases; nucleotides outside the gene matches: 9. The CDR3 DNA reads TGTGCCAGCAGGACAGGGTCCGTCGCCGAAGCTTTCTTT. Translation: CASRTGSVAEAFF.

This clonotype was found a few times. The chain couples TRBV9 to TRBJ1-2; D is perhaps TRBD1 (6 bases). Per the germline V gene, CDR1 is SGDLS and CDR2 is YYNGEE. Between the trimmed V and J ends, which lost 3 bases and 3 bases, there was a span of 15 bases. This CDR3 region has 15 residues. CDR3 protein: CASSALAGTYYGYTF. The CDR3 bases are TGTGCCAGCAGCGCGCTTGCCGGGACATACTATGGCTACACCTTC.

The chain has TRBV4-1 and TRBJ2-7; tentative D call: TRBD1 (5 bases). The CDR3 is 18 residues long. Trimming shortened V by 1 base and J by 2 bases, and 21 bases separated the two germline ends. Looked up from germline, CDR1 is MGHRA and CDR2 is YSYEKL. DNA for the CDR3: TGCGCCAGCAGCCAAGTCCTACCAATTGGGGCGACGACCTACGAGCAGTACTTC. Translation gives CASSQVLPIGATTYEQYF.

The genes are TRBV12-3 or TRBV12-4 and TRBJ2-5; 7 bases match TRBD2. The CDR3 consists of 14 residues. The J segment lost 5 bases and the V segment lost 5 bases, leaving 8 bases of the junction unmatched. CDR3 loop: CASSLLASEETQYF. CDR3 coding DNA: TGTGCCAGCAGTCTACTAGCGTCGGAGGAGACCCAGTACTTC.

The CDR3: CASSSGQGSSSPLHF. Here the CDR3 DNA reads TGTGCCAGCAGTTCCGGACAGGGGTCTAGTTCACCCCTCCACTTT. The chain uses TRBV6-5 and TRBJ1-6; 9 positions agree with TRBD1. This CDR3 comprises 15 residues. CDR1 and CDR2 (germline): MNHEY, SVGAGI. V lost 4 bases and J lost 9; bases outside the gene matches: 7.

A single count supports this clonotype. V usage is TRBV6-5 and J usage is TRBJ1-6; D may be TRBD1 (5 bases). V was shortened by 0 bases and J by 6 bases, with 9 bases between the two germline ends. The CDR3 is 15 amino acids. Germline loops: CDR1 MNHEY, CDR2 SVGAGI. The DNA of the CDR3 is TGTGCCAGCAGTTACTCGAGGGGAGCTAATTCACCCCTCCACTTT. Translating gives CASSYSRGANSPLHF.

The CDR3 loop reads CASSALGGADTEAFF. The CDR3 coding sequence is TGTGCCAGCAGCGCCCTGGGGGGGGCGGACACTGAAGCTTTCTTT. J is TRBJ1-1 and V is TRBV9, with D possibly matching TRBD1 (6 bases). CDR1 is SGDLS, CDR2 YYNGEE, per germline. Trimming removed 3 bases from V and 3 bases from J, with 15 bases in between. The CDR3 sequence is 15 residues long.